Sequencing of this T cell receptor (beta chain) was carried out in a study of cytomegalovirus exposure and HLA in healthy donors. This clone is a singleton in its sample. The PCR had 60 Vbeta and 13 Jbeta primers. Data came from immunoSEQ multiplex PCR; TCRdb stores just in-frame clones and leaves some out. Of approximately 270,000 clones in the sample, over 70% are singletons; the top ten hold 0.3%. The CDR3 spans 14 residues. The germline gives CDR1 SGHRS, CDR2 YFSETQ. Trimming removed 4 bases at V and 1 base at J, with 11 bases between. The source material was PBMCs. The sequence came from a girl aged 2 to 9 in good health and CMV-seronegative. The V gene is TRBV5-1, the J gene TRBJ1-1; tentatively, D is TRBD1 (5 bases). This CDR3 reads CASSTGLTNTEAFF. In DNA form, the CDR3 reads TGCGCCAGCAGCACGGGACTCACGAACACTGAAGCTTTCTTT.